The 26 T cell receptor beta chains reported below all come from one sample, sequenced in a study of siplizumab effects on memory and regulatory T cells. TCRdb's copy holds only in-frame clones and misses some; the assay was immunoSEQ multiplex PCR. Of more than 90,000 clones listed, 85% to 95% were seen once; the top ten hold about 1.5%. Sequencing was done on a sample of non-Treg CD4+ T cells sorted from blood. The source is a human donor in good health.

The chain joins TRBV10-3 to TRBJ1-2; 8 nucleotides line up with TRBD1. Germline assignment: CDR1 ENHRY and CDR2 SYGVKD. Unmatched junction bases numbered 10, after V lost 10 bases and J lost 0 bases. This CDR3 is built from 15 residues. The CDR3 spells CATRAQGDANYGYTF. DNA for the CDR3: TGTGCCACCAGGGCACAGGGGGATGCTAACTATGGCTACACCTTC.

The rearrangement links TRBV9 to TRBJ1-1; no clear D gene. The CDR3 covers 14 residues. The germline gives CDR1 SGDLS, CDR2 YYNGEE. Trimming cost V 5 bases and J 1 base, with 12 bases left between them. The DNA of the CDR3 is TGTGCCAGCAGTCGACTGGACTCGAACACTGAAGCTTTCTTT. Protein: CASSRLDSNTEAFF.

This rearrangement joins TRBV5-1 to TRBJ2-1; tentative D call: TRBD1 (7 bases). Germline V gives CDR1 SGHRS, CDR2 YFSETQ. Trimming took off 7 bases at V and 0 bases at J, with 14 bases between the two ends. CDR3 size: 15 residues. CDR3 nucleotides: TGCGCCAGCTCGGAGGGGGCGAGCTCCTACAATGAGCAGTTCTTC. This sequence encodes CASSEGASSYNEQFF.

In DNA, the CDR3 is TGTGCCAGCAGTTACTCGCCGGTAATATCCTACAATGAGCAGTTCTTC. It encodes CASSYSPVISYNEQFF. The J gene is TRBJ2-1, the V gene TRBV6-6; D is uncertain. Trimming cost V 0 bases and J 1 base, with 10 bases left between them. Germline assignment: CDR1 MNHNY and CDR2 SVGAGI (reference sequence). The CDR3 is 16 amino acids.

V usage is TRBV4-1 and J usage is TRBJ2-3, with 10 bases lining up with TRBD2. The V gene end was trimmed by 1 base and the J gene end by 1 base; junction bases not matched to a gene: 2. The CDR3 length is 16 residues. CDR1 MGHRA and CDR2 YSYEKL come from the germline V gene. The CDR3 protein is CASSQALAGGTDTQYF. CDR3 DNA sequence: TGCGCCAGCAGCCAAGCGCTAGCGGGAGGCACAGATACGCAGTATTTT.

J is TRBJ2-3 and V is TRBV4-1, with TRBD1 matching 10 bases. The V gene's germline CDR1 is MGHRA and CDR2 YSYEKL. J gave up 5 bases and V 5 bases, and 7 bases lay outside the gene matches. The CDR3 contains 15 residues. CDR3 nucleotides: TGCGCCAGCAGCGAACCGGGACAGGGGAAAGATACGCAGTATTTT. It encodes CASSEPGQGKDTQYF.

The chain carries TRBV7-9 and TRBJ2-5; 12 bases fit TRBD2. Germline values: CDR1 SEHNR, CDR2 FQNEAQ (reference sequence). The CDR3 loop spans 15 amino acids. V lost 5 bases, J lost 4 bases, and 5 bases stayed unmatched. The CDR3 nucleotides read TGTGCCAGCAGCCGACTAGCGGGAGTAAGAGAGACCCAGTACTTC. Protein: CASSRLAGVRETQYF.

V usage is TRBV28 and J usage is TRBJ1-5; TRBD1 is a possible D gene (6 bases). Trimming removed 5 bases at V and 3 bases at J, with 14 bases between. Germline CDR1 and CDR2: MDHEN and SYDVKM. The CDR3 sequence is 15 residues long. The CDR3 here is CASSLGGANNQPQHF. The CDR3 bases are TGTGCCAGCAGTCTAGGGGGGGCAAACAATCAGCCCCAGCATTTT. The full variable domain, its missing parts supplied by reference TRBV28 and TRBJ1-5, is DVKVTQSSRYLVKRTGEKVFLECVQDMDHENMFWYRQDPGLGLRLIYFSYDVKMKEKGDIPEGYSVSREKKERFSLILESASTNQTSMYLCASSLGGANNQPQHFGDGTRLSIL.

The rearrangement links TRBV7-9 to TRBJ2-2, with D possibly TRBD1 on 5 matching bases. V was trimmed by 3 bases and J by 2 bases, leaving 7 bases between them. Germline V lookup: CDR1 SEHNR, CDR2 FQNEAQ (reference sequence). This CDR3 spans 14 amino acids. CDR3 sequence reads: CASSFDRNTGELFF. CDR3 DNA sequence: TGTGCCAGCAGCTTCGACAGAAACACCGGGGAGCTGTTTTTT.

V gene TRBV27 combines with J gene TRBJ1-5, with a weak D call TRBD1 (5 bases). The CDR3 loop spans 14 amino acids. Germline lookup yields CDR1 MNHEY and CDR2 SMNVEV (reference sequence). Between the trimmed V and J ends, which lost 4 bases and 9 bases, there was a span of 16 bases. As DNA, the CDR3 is TGTGCCAGCAGTTCCGGGGCGGAGCACACGCCCCAGCATTTT. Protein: CASSSGAEHTPQHF.

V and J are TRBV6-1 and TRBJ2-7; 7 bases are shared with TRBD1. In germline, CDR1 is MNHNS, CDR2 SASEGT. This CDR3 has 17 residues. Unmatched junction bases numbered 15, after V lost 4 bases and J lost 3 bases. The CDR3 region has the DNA TGTGCCAGCAGTGGAAGGGACAGAGTTCTTTTCTTCTACGAGCAGTACTTC. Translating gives CASSGRDRVLFFYEQYF.

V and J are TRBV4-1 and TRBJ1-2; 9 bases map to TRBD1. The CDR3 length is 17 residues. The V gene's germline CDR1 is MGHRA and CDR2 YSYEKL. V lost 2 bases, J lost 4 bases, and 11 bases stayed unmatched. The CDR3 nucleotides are TGCGCCAGCAGCCAATCCGGGACAGGGAAGTTTATCTATGGCTACACCTTC. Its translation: CASSQSGTGKFIYGYTF.

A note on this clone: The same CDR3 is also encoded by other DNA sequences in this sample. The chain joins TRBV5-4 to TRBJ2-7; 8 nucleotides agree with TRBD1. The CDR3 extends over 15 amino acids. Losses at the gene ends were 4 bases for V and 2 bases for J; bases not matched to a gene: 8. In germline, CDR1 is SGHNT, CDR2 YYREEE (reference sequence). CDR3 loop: CASSRVGTGPYEQYF. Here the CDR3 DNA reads TGTGCCAGCAGCCGTGTGGGGACAGGACCCTACGAGCAGTACTTC.

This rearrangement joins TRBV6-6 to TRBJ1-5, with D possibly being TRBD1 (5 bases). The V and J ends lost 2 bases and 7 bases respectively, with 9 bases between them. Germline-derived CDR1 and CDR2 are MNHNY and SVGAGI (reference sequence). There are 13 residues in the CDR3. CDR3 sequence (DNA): TGTGCCAGCAGTTACGGGGCGTACCAGCCCCAGCATTTT. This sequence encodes CASSYGAYQPQHF.

This CDR3 is CASSFYRSGNQPQHF. CDR3 nucleotides: TGTGCCAGCAGTTTTTACAGGAGCGGCAATCAGCCCCAGCATTTT. This chain connects TRBV28 to TRBJ1-5; a weak D match, TRBD1 (5 bases). The CDR3 covers 15 residues. V gave up 3 bases and J gave up 2 bases, with 11 bases separating them. Germline V gene lookup returns CDR1 MDHEN and CDR2 SYDVKM.

DNA for the CDR3: TGTGCCAGCAGTTTCCAGAACTATGGCTACACCTTC. The encoded protein is CASSFQNYGYTF. The chain uses TRBV6-1 and TRBJ1-2; no definite D call. V gave up 5 bases and J gave up 2 bases, with 6 bases separating them. The CDR3 extends over 12 amino acids. Per the germline V gene, CDR1 is MNHNS and CDR2 is SASEGT.

In nucleotides, the CDR3 is TGTGCCAGCAGTTTCCATGTGGGCACGCAGTATTTT. Its protein product is CASSFHVGTQYF. V and J are TRBV27 and TRBJ2-3; D unclear. The CDR3 has 12 amino acids. Germline V gives CDR1 MNHEY, CDR2 SMNVEV (reference sequence). V was pared by 3 bases and J by 9 bases, with 10 bases between.

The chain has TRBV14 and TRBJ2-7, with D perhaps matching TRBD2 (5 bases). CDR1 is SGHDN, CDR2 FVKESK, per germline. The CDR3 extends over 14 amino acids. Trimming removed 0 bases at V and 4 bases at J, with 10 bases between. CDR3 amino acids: CASSQEILAYEQYF. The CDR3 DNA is TGTGCCAGCAGCCAAGAAATCCTAGCTTACGAGCAGTACTTC.

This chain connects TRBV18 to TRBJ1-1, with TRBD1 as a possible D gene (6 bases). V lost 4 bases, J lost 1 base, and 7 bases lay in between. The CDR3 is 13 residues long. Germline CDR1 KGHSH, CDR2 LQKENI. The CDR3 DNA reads TGTGCCAGCTCACAGGGACAGAACACTGAAGCTTTCTTT. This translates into CASSQGQNTEAFF.

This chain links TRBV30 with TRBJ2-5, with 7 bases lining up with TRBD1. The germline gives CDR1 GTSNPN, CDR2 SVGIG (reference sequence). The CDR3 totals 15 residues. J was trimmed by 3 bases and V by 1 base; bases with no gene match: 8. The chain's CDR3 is CAWSALRGQKETQYF. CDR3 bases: TGTGCCTGGAGTGCCCTTAGGGGACAGAAAGAGACCCAGTACTTC. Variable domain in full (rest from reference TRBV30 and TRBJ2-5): SQTIHQWPATLVQPVGSPLSLECTVEGTSNPNLYWYRQAAGRGLQLLFYSVGIGQISSEVPQNLSASRPQDRQFILSSKKLLLSDSGFYLCAWSALRGQKETQYFGPGTRLLVL.

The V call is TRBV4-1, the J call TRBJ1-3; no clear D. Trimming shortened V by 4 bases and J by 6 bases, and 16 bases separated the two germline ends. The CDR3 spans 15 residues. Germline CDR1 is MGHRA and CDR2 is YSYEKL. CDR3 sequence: CASSPPWGALNTIYF. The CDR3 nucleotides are TGCGCCAGCAGCCCCCCTTGGGGAGCTCTAAACACCATATATTTT.

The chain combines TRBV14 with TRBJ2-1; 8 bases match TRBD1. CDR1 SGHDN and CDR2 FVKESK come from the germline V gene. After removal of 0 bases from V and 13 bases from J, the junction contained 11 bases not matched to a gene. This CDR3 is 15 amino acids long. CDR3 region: CASSQDRGQGVSQFF. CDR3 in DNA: TGTGCCAGCAGCCAAGATAGAGGACAGGGTGTCTCCCAGTTCTTC.

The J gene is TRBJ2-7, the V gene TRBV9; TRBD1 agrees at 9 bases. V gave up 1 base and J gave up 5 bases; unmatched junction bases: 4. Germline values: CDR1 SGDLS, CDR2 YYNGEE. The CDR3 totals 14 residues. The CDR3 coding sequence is TGTGCCAGCAGCGTACGGGGACAGGGTAACGAGCAGTACTTC. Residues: CASSVRGQGNEQYF.

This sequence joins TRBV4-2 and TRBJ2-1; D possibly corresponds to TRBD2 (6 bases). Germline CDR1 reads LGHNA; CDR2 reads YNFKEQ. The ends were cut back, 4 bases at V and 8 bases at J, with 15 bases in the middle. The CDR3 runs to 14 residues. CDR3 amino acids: CASSRRVGEDEQFF. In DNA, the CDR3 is TGTGCCAGCAGCCGCAGAGTGGGGGAGGATGAGCAGTTCTTC.

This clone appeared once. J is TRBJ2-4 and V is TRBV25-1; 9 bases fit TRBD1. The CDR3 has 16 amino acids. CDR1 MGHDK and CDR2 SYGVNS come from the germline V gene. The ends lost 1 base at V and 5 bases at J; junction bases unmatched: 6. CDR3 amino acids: CASSEWLGQGENIQYF. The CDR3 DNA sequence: TGTGCCAGCAGTGAATGGTTGGGACAGGGTGAAAACATTCAGTACTTC.

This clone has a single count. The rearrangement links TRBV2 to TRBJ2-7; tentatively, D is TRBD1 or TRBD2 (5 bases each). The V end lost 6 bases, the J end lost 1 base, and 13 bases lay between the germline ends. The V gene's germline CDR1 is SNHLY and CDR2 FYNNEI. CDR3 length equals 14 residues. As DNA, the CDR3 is TGTGCCAGCAGGGGATGGGACGTATCCTACGAGCAGTACTTC. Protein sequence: CASRGWDVSYEQYF.